This TCR beta chain came from a study of somatic mutations in cytotoxic T cells in rheumatoid arthritis. The CDR3 spans 14 residues. Germline V CDR1 and CDR2: ENHRY, SYGVKD. With 3 bases removed from V and 4 bases from J, the gap between germline ends came to 12 bases. Here immunoSEQ multiplex PCR was the method, and the copy in TCRdb shows in-frame clones only, minus some. Seen here are tens of thousands of clones, 80% to 90% observed once, and the top ten hold about 3.8%. The chain couples TRBV10-3 to TRBJ1-1; D unclear. Input material: CD8+ T cells sorted from blood. The sequence came from an adult with rheumatoid arthritis. CDR3: CAISDEQILTEAFF. The CDR3 DNA follows: TGTGCCATCAGTGACGAACAAATCCTCACTGAAGCTTTCTTT.